Each of the 11 T cell receptor beta chains below was sequenced from the same sample in a study of cytomegalovirus exposure and HLA in healthy donors. Some clones are missing from TCRdb's copy, which holds only in-frame ones; the method was immunoSEQ multiplex PCR. The table includes approximately 220,000 clones, 90% to 95% detected once. Sequenced sample: PBMCs. All receptors derive from a woman between 18 and 29 years old in good health and CMV-seronegative.

This sequence joins TRBV7-7 and TRBJ1-4; TRBD1 aligns across 9 bases. The germline V gene has CDR1 SSHAT and CDR2 FNYEAQ (reference sequence). This CDR3 has 14 residues. Unmatched junction bases numbered 3, after V lost 5 bases and J lost 5 bases. The CDR3 loop is CASSPGQGNEKLFF. CDR3 bases: TGTGCCAGCAGCCCTGGACAGGGGAATGAAAAACTGTTTTTT.

This sequence joins TRBV5-5 and TRBJ2-7; no clear D. This CDR3 is built from 14 residues. Germline V gives CDR1 SGHKS, CDR2 YYEKEE (reference sequence). Trimming removed 0 bases at V and 0 bases at J, with 7 bases between. CDR3: CASSLDTVSYEQYF. DNA of the CDR3: TGTGCCAGCAGCTTGGATACAGTCTCCTACGAGCAGTACTTC.

The V call is TRBV7-9, the J call TRBJ1-2; D call uncertain. V gave up 3 bases and J gave up 7 bases, with 6 bases separating them. Looked up from germline, CDR1 is SEHNR and CDR2 is FQNEAQ (reference sequence). The CDR3 contains 11 residues. CDR3 DNA: TGTGCCAGCAGCTTTTCTTCTGGCTACACCTTC. As protein: CASSFSSGYTF.

Only a few counts were recorded for this clone. The V and J genes are TRBV7-8 and TRBJ2-6, with TRBD2 as a possible D gene (5 bases). Trimming shortened V by 4 bases and J by 4 bases, and 17 bases separated the two germline ends. Per germline, CDR1 SGHVS and CDR2 FQNEAQ. The CDR3 sequence is 17 residues long. This chain's CDR3 is CASSSPRAKGGANVLTF. The DNA for the CDR3 is TGTGCCAGCAGCTCACCGCGGGCAAAAGGAGGGGCCAACGTCCTGACTTTC.

This clone turned up a few times. This chain connects TRBV18 to TRBJ2-7; perhaps TRBD2 as D (6 bases). CDR1 and CDR2 (germline): KGHSH, LQKENI. CDR3 length: 15 residues. The V gene lost 0 bases and the J gene lost 0 bases, with 9 bases spanning the gap. CDR3 DNA: TGTGCCAGCTCACCACCTGCTAGCGTCTCCTACGAGCAGTACTTC. The encoded protein is CASSPPASVSYEQYF. The full variable domain, rest sourced from reference TRBV18 and TRBJ2-7, is NAGVMQNPRHLVRRRGQEARLRCSPMKGHSHVYWYRQLPEEGLKFMVYLQKENIIDESGMPKERFSAEFPKEGPSILRIQQVVRGDSAAYFCASSPPASVSYEQYFGPGTRLTVT.

V usage is TRBV5-4 and J usage is TRBJ2-3; 9 positions match TRBD1. The V segment lost 4 bases and the J segment 7 bases; nucleotides outside the gene matches: 10. There are 15 residues in the CDR3. Germline V lookup: CDR1 SGHNT, CDR2 YYREEE (reference sequence). CDR3 sequence (DNA): TGTGCCAGCAGCCCGGGGACAGGGACCATCCATACGCAGTATTTT. It codes for CASSPGTGTIHTQYF.

The chain uses TRBV27 and TRBJ2-3; D perhaps matches TRBD1 (5 bases). CDR1 is MNHEY and CDR2 is SMNVEV in the germline V gene (reference sequence). Trimming took off 0 bases at V and 7 bases at J, with 32 bases between the two ends. This CDR3 is built from 21 residues. The CDR3 here is CASSLSFRYRTIGGTVNTQYF. The DNA for the CDR3 is TGTGCCAGCAGTTTATCGTTCAGGTATCGGACAATTGGCGGTACTGTGAATACGCAGTATTTT.

This sequence joins TRBV18 and TRBJ2-2, with 8 bases lining up with TRBD1. The CDR3 runs 16 residues. The V gene end was trimmed by 4 bases and the J gene end by 0 bases; junction bases not matched to a gene: 4. From germline, CDR1 is KGHSH and CDR2 LQKENI. CDR3 nucleotide sequence: TGTGCCAGCTCACTCCGGACAGGGACGAACACCGGGGAGCTGTTTTTT. It encodes CASSLRTGTNTGELFF.

This chain uses TRBV6-1 with TRBJ1-2; 11 bases are shared with TRBD1. With 4 bases clipped from V and 3 bases from J, the junction kept 4 bases outside the gene matches. Germline CDR1 and CDR2: MNHNS and SASEGT. The CDR3 is 15 residues long. CDR3 nucleotide sequence: TGTGCCAGCAGTGCACGGACAGGGGGCGACTATGGCTACACCTTC. As protein: CASSARTGGDYGYTF.

This chain joins TRBV10-3 and TRBJ1-5; D is unclear. Germline assignment: CDR1 ENHRY and CDR2 SYGVKD. CDR3 length: 14 amino acids. Trimming stripped 8 bases from V and 4 bases from J, with 15 bases between. The CDR3 DNA sequence: TGTGCCATCGGGCAGGAACGTGGGAATCAGCCCCAGCATTTT. Encoded protein: CAIGQERGNQPQHF.

The chain combines TRBV25-1 with TRBJ2-7, with D possibly TRBD2 on 5 matching bases. Germline V gene data show CDR1 as MGHDK and CDR2 as SYGVNS. Trimming removed 4 bases from V and 6 bases from J, with 13 bases in between. CDR3 size: 13 residues. The CDR3 here is CASSGDYLREQYF. The CDR3 DNA reads TGTGCCAGCAGTGGAGACTACCTCCGCGAGCAGTACTTC.